This TCR beta chain was retrieved from a study of identical twins. Broader study findings: Zero-insertion analyses were open to partial confounding by invariant MAIT and iNKT cells. Model-predicted out-of-frame TCR alpha sharing fell below observed values in monozygotic twins. Insertions ran lower in abundant cord blood beta clonotypes, though not in memory repertoires. Rather than following the same donors, the conclusions depended on cross-sectional statistical analysis.

TCRdb ran MiXCR on the 5' RACE reads and lists one entry per CDR3 protein. Here the sample spans 250,000 to 300,000 distinct CDR3 sequences, roughly 8.6% being singletons. This clonotype has a count of ten or more. The antigen is not known. The CDR3 length is 14 residues. Trimming cost V 2 bases and J 4 bases, with 9 bases left between them. Germline-derived CDR1 and CDR2 are MNHEY and SMNVEV (reference sequence). These sequences were also reported in another study, on yellow fever vaccine responses in identical twins.

Sample: CD8+ T cells sorted from blood. The TCR comes from a woman younger than 35 in good health. The chain uses TRBV27 and TRBJ1-3; D might be TRBD1 (5 bases). The CDR3 reads CASSLRAGGNTIYF. The CDR3 DNA sequence: TGTGCCAGCAGTTTAAGGGCAGGGGGAAACACCATATATTTT.